Following are 5 T cell receptor beta chains from one sample sequenced in a study of chronic HIV infection and antiretroviral therapy (dated by TCRdb to the mid-2010s). Library generation was performed with 5' RACE. TCRdb shows the sequencer as Illumina MiSeq. TCRdb's own reprocessing of the public reads used fastp at Q25 and MiXCR and kept productive beta chains. One record per CDR3 amino acid sequence lists the most common genes and DNA. The sample profile shows approximately 30,000 distinct CDR3 sequences; under 9.5% of them were found once. Roughly 2.7% of the sample is taken by the ten largest. The sequencing input was peripheral blood. The receptors come from an adult who had HIV and had not received antiretroviral therapy, or was an uninfected healthy control (not recorded which).

This clonotype showed up many times. The V gene is TRBV5-1, the J gene TRBJ2-5, with TRBD2 matching over 8 bases. V shed 0 bases, J shed 5 bases, and the junction held 6 bases outside the gene matches. The CDR3 contains 15 residues. Germline loops: CDR1 SGHRS, CDR2 YFSETQ. Here the CDR3 DNA reads TGCGCCAGCAGCTTGGCTGGCGGGAGGATTGAGACCCAGTACTTC. Translating it yields CASSLAGGRIETQYF.

Regarding this clonotype: A much bigger clone sits one base away, suggesting this may be a read error. J is TRBJ2-5 and V is TRBV7-9; 7 bases fit TRBD1. Germline V gives CDR1 SEHNR, CDR2 FQNEAQ (reference sequence). Losses at the gene ends were 5 bases for V and 2 bases for J; bases not matched to a gene: 8. CDR3 length: 15 amino acids. The CDR3 is CASSPGDSVQETQYF. The CDR3 DNA reads as TGTGCCAGCAGCCCCGGGGACAGCGTTCAAGAGACCCAGTACTTC.

CDR3 coding DNA: TGTGCCAGCAGCCCCGGGACAGGGTGGGACGAGCAGTACTTC. It codes for CASSPGTGWDEQYF. This chain links TRBV7-8 with TRBJ2-7, with 9 nucleotides matching TRBD1. Unmatched junction bases numbered 7, after V lost 5 bases and J lost 5 bases. The CDR3 loop spans 14 amino acids. Germline CDR1 is SGHVS and CDR2 is FQNEAQ.

This clonotype was observed at least ten times. This rearrangement joins TRBV20-1 to TRBJ1-5; D gene unclear. The V end lost 2 bases, the J end lost 2 bases, and 13 bases lay between the germline ends. The CDR3 runs to 15 residues. Per the germline V gene, CDR1 is DFQATT and CDR2 is SNEGSKA (reference sequence). The DNA of the CDR3 is TGCAGTGCTAGATACTCGGGCCAGGGCAATCAGCCCCAGCATTTT. It translates to CSARYSGQGNQPQHF.

The chain is built from TRBV7-6 and TRBJ2-2; D perhaps matches TRBD2 (5 bases). Germline CDR1 reads SGHVS; CDR2 reads FNYEAQ. Between the trimmed V and J ends, which lost 0 bases and 5 bases, there was a span of 10 bases. The CDR3 has 15 amino acids. CDR3 sequence: CASSLAGVGTGELFF. In DNA, the CDR3 is TGTGCCAGCAGCTTAGCGGGAGTCGGTACCGGGGAGCTGTTTTTT.